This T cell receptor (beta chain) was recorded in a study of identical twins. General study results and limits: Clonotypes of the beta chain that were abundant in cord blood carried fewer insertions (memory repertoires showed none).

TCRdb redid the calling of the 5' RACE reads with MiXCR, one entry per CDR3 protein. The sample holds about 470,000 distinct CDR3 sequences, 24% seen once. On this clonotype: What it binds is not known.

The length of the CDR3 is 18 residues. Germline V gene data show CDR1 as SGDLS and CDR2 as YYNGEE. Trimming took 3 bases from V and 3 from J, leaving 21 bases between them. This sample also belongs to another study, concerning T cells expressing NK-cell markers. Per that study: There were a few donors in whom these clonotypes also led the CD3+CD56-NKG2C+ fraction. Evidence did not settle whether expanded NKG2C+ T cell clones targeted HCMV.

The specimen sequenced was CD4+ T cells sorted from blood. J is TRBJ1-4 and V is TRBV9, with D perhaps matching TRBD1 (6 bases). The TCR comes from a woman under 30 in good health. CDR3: CASSASTPVGASNEKLFF. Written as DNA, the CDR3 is TGTGCCAGCAGCGCATCCACCCCAGTGGGGGCCTCTAATGAAAAACTGTTTTTT.